This T cell receptor beta chain was retrieved from a study of cytomegalovirus exposure and HLA in healthy donors. Study background: A subsequent analysis reported that the roughly 120 validation repertoires were produced on the same platform that had also been used for the roughly 670 first-cohort repertoires.

Here immunoSEQ multiplex PCR was the method, and the copy in TCRdb shows in-frame clones only, minus some. The repertoire includes 60,000 or so clones, 90% to 95% of them detected once, and about 2.2% sits in the top ten. Germline CDR1 reads MNHEY; CDR2 reads SVGAGI. With 0 bases removed from V and 5 bases from J, the gap between germline ends came to 14 bases. The CDR3 has 16 amino acids. Only one count was recorded for this clone. Sequenced material: PBMCs. The chain couples TRBV6-5 to TRBJ1-5; D is possibly TRBD1 (5 bases). The TCR originated in a man between 18 and 35 years old in good health and CMV-seronegative. CDR3 residues: CASSYSATGRDQPQHF. In DNA form, the CDR3 reads TGTGCCAGCAGTTACTCAGCGACCGGCAGGGATCAGCCCCAGCATTTT.